The 30 T cell receptor beta chains listed next were all sequenced from one sample in a study of T cell responses to AZD1222 COVID-19 vaccine. TCRdb's copy holds only in-frame clones and misses some; the assay was immunoSEQ multiplex PCR. The table lists some 67,000 clones, 80% to 90% of them singletons, with about 6.1% in the top ten. Sequenced here: peripheral blood, sampled 28 days after the second AZD1222 dose. Every receptor here comes from an adult who received the AZD1222 COVID-19 vaccine.

This clone was detected once. The CDR3 nucleotides read TGCAGCGTTGAAGATGGTGCATCCCAGCCCCAGCATTTT. This codes for CSVEDGASQPQHF. The V and J genes are TRBV29-1 and TRBJ1-5, with D unresolved. This CDR3 comprises 13 residues. V lost 0 bases and J 7 bases, leaving 10 bases between the germline ends. CDR1 is SQVTM, CDR2 ANQGSEA, per germline.

The rearrangement links TRBV3-1 (or the pseudogene TRBV3-2) to TRBJ1-2; no clear D. The CDR3 consists of 12 residues. V was trimmed by 1 base and J by 8 bases, leaving 8 bases between them. The germline gives CDR1 LGHDT, CDR2 YNNKEL (reference sequence). This CDR3 is CASSQVGSGYTF. DNA for the CDR3: TGTGCCAGCAGCCAAGTTGGGTCGGGCTACACCTTC.

The rearrangement uses TRBV7-6 and TRBJ1-2; D unresolved. The CDR3 loop spans 14 amino acids. V gave up 1 base and J gave up 2 bases, with 8 bases separating them. Germline V gene lookup returns CDR1 SGHVS and CDR2 FNYEAQ. CDR3 coding DNA: TGTGCCAGCAGCTTAGAACCGGGGAACTATGGCTACACCTTC. Translating it yields CASSLEPGNYGYTF.

The rearrangement uses TRBV6-2 or TRBV6-3 and TRBJ1-6; D remains ambiguous. CDR1 MNHEY and CDR2 SVGEGT come from the germline V gene. V was trimmed by 5 bases and J by 9 bases, leaving 17 bases between them. CDR3 length equals 15 residues. The chain's CDR3 is CASSPGRVGISPLHF. The DNA for the CDR3 is TGTGCCAGCAGTCCCGGTAGGGTGGGCATTTCACCCCTCCACTTT.

This clone was found a few times. This chain joins TRBV28 and TRBJ1-3; 10 bases align to TRBD1. CDR1 MDHEN and CDR2 SYDVKM come from the germline V gene. V dropped 6 bases and J dropped 6; count of bases not matched to a gene: 5. The CDR3 loop spans 14 amino acids. Here the CDR3 DNA reads TGTGCCAGCAGGGGGACAGGGGATGAAAACACCATATATTTT. Residues: CASRGTGDENTIYF.

The chain is built from TRBV5-1 and TRBJ1-2; 9 nucleotides line up with TRBD1. J lost 6 bases, V lost 1 base, and 7 bases had no gene match. There are 15 residues in the CDR3. The V gene's germline CDR1 is SGHRS and CDR2 YFSETQ. As DNA, the CDR3 is TGCGCCAGCAGCTTGAAACAGGGGGCGTTAGATGGCTACACCTTC. Protein sequence: CASSLKQGALDGYTF.

The chain has TRBV2 and TRBJ2-1, with 8 bases identical to TRBD1. The V and J ends lost 6 bases and 12 bases, in that order; junction bases with no gene match: 19. This CDR3 is built from 16 residues. Germline CDR1 and CDR2: SNHLY and FYNNEI. CDR3 region: CASSETGGSYLGGQFF. In DNA, the CDR3 is TGTGCCAGCAGCGAAACAGGGGGGTCATACCTGGGTGGGCAGTTCTTC.

The chain combines TRBV7-9 with TRBJ2-5; D gene ambiguous. CDR1 and CDR2 from the germline V gene are SEHNR and FQNEAQ (reference sequence). CDR3 length equals 14 residues. The V end lost 2 bases, the J end lost 2 bases, and 9 bases lay between the germline ends. CDR3 sequence reads: CASSLPRKQETQYF. In DNA, the CDR3 is TGTGCCAGCAGCTTACCCAGAAAACAAGAGACCCAGTACTTC. Full variable domain (missing parts from reference TRBV7-9 and TRBJ2-5): DTGVSQNPRHKITKRGQNVTFRCDPISEHNRLYWYRQTLGQGPEFLTYFQNEAQLEKSRLLSDRFSAERPKGSFSTLEIQRTEQGDSAMYLCASSLPRKQETQYFGPGTRLLVL.

The V gene is TRBV7-2, the J gene TRBJ1-2; TRBD1 agrees at 8 bases. Germline trimming cut 4 bases from V and 4 bases from J; bases unmatched to any gene: 5. The germline V gene has CDR1 SGHTA and CDR2 FQGNSA. The CDR3 spans 14 residues. The CDR3 coding sequence is TGTGCCAGCAGCTCCAATCAGGGGGCCTATGGCTACACCTTC. Its protein product is CASSSNQGAYGYTF.

The rearrangement joins TRBV6-2 or TRBV6-3 to TRBJ1-1; TRBD1 matches 11 bases. The germline V gene encodes CDR1 MNHEY and CDR2 SVGEGT. Trimming took 2 bases from V and 5 from J; bases not matched to a gene: 7. The CDR3 runs 16 residues. CDR3 DNA sequence: TGTGCCAGCAGTTACGACCGGGACAGGGGGTTTACTGAAGCTTTCTTT. Translating it yields CASSYDRDRGFTEAFF.

This clone was counted a single time. The rearrangement links TRBV12-1 to TRBJ1-1; the table's D call, TRBD1, has no DNA check behind it. TRBV12-1 is tagged as a pseudogene. The CDR3 consists of 14 residues. The CDR3 protein is CASSFLRGGTEAFF. The CDR3 coding sequence is TGTGCCAGCAGCTTTCTCCGAGGGGGCACTGAAGCTTTCTTT.

This chain connects TRBV6-1 to TRBJ1-2; D possibly corresponds to TRBD1 (5 bases). Germline V gene sequence: CDR1 MNHNS, CDR2 SASEGT. The CDR3 contains 13 residues. V lost 2 bases to trimming and J lost 5 bases, with 9 bases between them. CDR3: CASSEIGTYGYTF. DNA of the CDR3: TGTGCCAGCAGTGAAATCGGGACGTATGGCTACACCTTC.

The V call is TRBV2, the J call TRBJ2-7; D might be TRBD1 (5 bases). Trimming stripped 1 base from V and 3 bases from J, with 7 bases between. This CDR3 is 13 amino acids long. Germline V CDR1 and CDR2: SNHLY, FYNNEI. The CDR3 DNA reads as TGTGCCAGCAGTGAAGGACAGAGCTACGAGCAGTACTTC. Protein sequence: CASSEGQSYEQYF.

In nucleotides, the CDR3 is TGTGCCAGCAGTGAAGCAGGGATACACTCTAACTATGGCTACACCTTC. Amino acid sequence: CASSEAGIHSNYGYTF. V usage is TRBV6-1 and J usage is TRBJ1-2; D is undetermined. V lost 0 bases to trimming and J lost 0 bases, with 11 bases between them. Germline V gives CDR1 MNHNS, CDR2 SASEGT. This CDR3 spans 16 amino acids.

The chain carries TRBV7-2 and TRBJ1-4, with D unresolved. The germline gives CDR1 SGHTA, CDR2 FQGNSA. This CDR3 region has 14 residues. Trimming stripped 9 bases from V and 4 bases from J, with 15 bases between. The CDR3 loop is CASKRAVDNEKLFF. In DNA form, the CDR3 reads TGTGCCAGTAAGAGAGCGGTAGATAATGAAAAACTGTTTTTT.

This clone was detected a few times. The chain couples TRBV6-5 to TRBJ1-6; perhaps TRBD1 as D (6 bases). V lost 5 bases and J 4 bases, leaving 12 bases between the germline ends. This CDR3 is built from 15 residues. Germline values: CDR1 MNHEY, CDR2 SVGAGI. The CDR3 region is CASSQQGKYNSPLHF. The CDR3 DNA sequence: TGTGCCAGCAGTCAACAGGGAAAGTATAATTCACCCCTCCACTTT.

V and J are TRBV9 and TRBJ1-3; 11 bases are a match to TRBD1. Germline CDR1 is SGDLS and CDR2 is YYNGEE. V was clipped by 4 bases and J by 2 bases; unmatched bases: 2. The CDR3 contains 15 residues. CDR3 sequence reads: CASSPGQGAGNTIYF. The CDR3 nucleotides read TGTGCCAGCAGCCCGGGACAGGGGGCTGGAAACACCATATATTTT.

This clone was counted a few times. This rearrangement joins TRBV15 to TRBJ2-3; D is possibly TRBD1 or TRBD2 (5 bases each). CDR3 length: 12 amino acids. Germline V gives CDR1 LNHNV, CDR2 YYDKDF (reference sequence). V lost 5 bases and J 14 bases, leaving 17 bases between the germline ends. CDR3 region: CATSSEGRRGYF. In DNA form, the CDR3 reads TGTGCCACCAGCTCAGAGGGGAGACGAGGGTATTTT.

This chain connects TRBV4-1 to TRBJ2-7, with D maybe TRBD1 (5 bases). The CDR3 spans 13 residues. Trimming left V 0 bases short and J 5 bases short, with 8 bases between. Germline CDR1 and CDR2: MGHRA and YSYEKL. The CDR3 DNA sequence: TGCGCCAGCAGCCAAGAGGGGCCCCACGAGCAGTACTTC. Its translation: CASSQEGPHEQYF.

The V gene is TRBV20-1, the J gene TRBJ1-5, with no clear D. CDR1 is DFQATT, CDR2 SNEGSKA, per germline (reference sequence). With 3 bases removed from V and 2 bases from J, the gap between germline ends came to 14 bases. This CDR3 has 15 amino acids. CDR3 in DNA: TGCAGTGCTAGTCGTGAGGTTTCGGGCAATCAGCCCCAGCATTTT. This codes for CSASREVSGNQPQHF.

The gene calls are TRBV9 and TRBJ2-3; tentatively, D is TRBD1 (6 bases). Trimming stripped 2 bases from V and 3 bases from J, with 13 bases between. Germline loops: CDR1 SGDLS, CDR2 YYNGEE. This CDR3 spans 15 amino acids. As DNA, the CDR3 is TGTGCCAGCAGCGTCGATTGGGGGCGAACAGATACGCAGTATTTT. It is translated as CASSVDWGRTDTQYF.

The chain combines TRBV4-2 with TRBJ2-2; D perhaps matches TRBD1 (6 bases). From germline, CDR1 is LGHNA and CDR2 YNFKEQ. The CDR3 runs to 19 residues. V was clipped by 2 bases and J by 3 bases, with 22 bases between them. The CDR3 nucleotides are TGTGCCAGCAGCCAATACTATTCAGGGGCCACATCGGACACCGGGGAGCTGTTTTTT. Encoded protein: CASSQYYSGATSDTGELFF.

The V call is TRBV18, the J call TRBJ2-2; D is perhaps TRBD1 (5 bases). The CDR3 is made up of 14 amino acids. Germline-derived CDR1 and CDR2 are KGHSH and LQKENI. Between the trimmed V and J ends, which lost 3 bases and 1 base, there was a span of 6 bases. The CDR3 loop is CASSPTVNTGELFF. CDR3 DNA: TGTGCCAGCTCACCGACAGTGAACACCGGGGAGCTGTTTTTT.

V usage is TRBV5-1 and J usage is TRBJ2-2, with TRBD1 matching over 9 bases. The V segment lost 3 bases and the J segment 1 base; nucleotides outside the gene matches: 4. This CDR3 has 16 residues. Germline V lookup: CDR1 SGHRS, CDR2 YFSETQ. CDR3 in DNA: TGCGCCAGCAGCTCCGCGGGACAGGGGAACACCGGGGAGCTGTTTTTT. This translates into CASSSAGQGNTGELFF.

The chain links TRBV2 to TRBJ1-6; 8 bases match TRBD1. V lost 6 bases, J lost 0 bases, and 4 bases stayed unmatched. Germline lookup yields CDR1 SNHLY and CDR2 FYNNEI. CDR3 length equals 16 residues. This CDR3 reads CASRDRVGSYNSPLHF. The CDR3 DNA follows: TGTGCCAGCAGGGACAGGGTTGGCTCCTATAATTCACCCCTCCACTTT.

This sequence joins TRBV15 and TRBJ2-7, with D hard to call. Trimming took off 0 bases at V and 5 bases at J, with 17 bases between the two ends. The CDR3 is 16 amino acids. Germline loops: CDR1 LNHNV, CDR2 YYDKDF (reference sequence). CDR3 DNA: TGTGCCACCAGCAGAGATATTGCTGCCACTCTGGACGAGCAGTACTTC. Amino acids: CATSRDIAATLDEQYF.

The rearrangement joins TRBV5-1 to TRBJ2-5, with TRBD2 identical over 9 bases. This CDR3 region has 15 residues. Germline V lookup: CDR1 SGHRS, CDR2 YFSETQ. V was clipped by 3 bases and J by 5 bases; unmatched bases: 8. The CDR3 protein is CASSWSGLAGETQYF. In nucleotides, the CDR3 is TGCGCCAGCAGCTGGAGTGGGCTAGCGGGGGAGACCCAGTACTTC. The complete variable domain, with remaining parts taken from reference TRBV5-1 and TRBJ2-5, reads KAGVTQTPRYLIKTRGQQVTLSCSPISGHRSVSWYQQTPGQGLQFLFEYFSETQRNKGNFPGRFSGRQFSNSRSEMNVSTLELGDSALYLCASSWSGLAGETQYFGPGTRLLVL.

The rearrangement uses TRBV4-3 and TRBJ2-1, with 8 bases fitting TRBD1. Germline loops: CDR1 LGHNA, CDR2 YSLEER. CDR3 length: 14 amino acids. The V and J ends lost 7 bases and 5 bases, in that order; junction bases with no gene match: 7. CDR3 sequence: CASTIDRGNNEQFF. The CDR3 coding sequence is TGCGCCAGCACAATAGACAGGGGAAACAATGAGCAGTTCTTC.

The V gene is TRBV6-5, the J gene TRBJ1-1; tentative D call: TRBD1 (6 bases). The CDR3 has 14 residues. V lost 7 bases and J lost 0, with 12 bases in between. CDR1 and CDR2 from the germline V gene are MNHEY and SVGAGI. This CDR3 reads CASMGGRMNTEAFF. The CDR3 bases are TGTGCCAGCATGGGGGGGCGGATGAACACTGAAGCTTTCTTT.

This chain links TRBV18 with TRBJ2-3; TRBD1 might be the D (6 bases). This CDR3 has 17 residues. Germline V CDR1 and CDR2: KGHSH, LQKENI. Trimming removed 3 bases at V and 9 bases at J, with 25 bases between. CDR3 sequence (DNA): TGTGCCAGCTCACCTAGTGACAGGCCACTATATAGTGACACGCAGTATTTT. Translated: CASSPSDRPLYSDTQYF.